This T cell receptor beta chain was obtained from a study of T cells after yellow fever vaccination. Using its own MiXCR run on the 5' RACE reads, TCRdb lists one record per CDR3 protein. The sample consists of about 510,000 distinct CDR3 sequences, just over 20% of them appearing once. The germline V and J ends were trimmed by 4 bases and 7 bases, with 14 bases remaining between them. Germline V gives CDR1 SGHAT, CDR2 FQNNGV. The CDR3 covers 13 residues. This sequence was found in a man aged 18 to 29 who received the YFV17D yellow fever vaccine. Material: PBMCs, obtained less than 25 days after the first yellow fever vaccination. This chain connects TRBV11-2 to TRBJ2-7, with D possibly matching TRBD2 (5 bases). The CDR3 nucleotides are TGTGCCAGCAGCTACTACGGCCCGGGAGAGCAGTACTTC. It is translated as CASSYYGPGEQYF.